Given below is one T cell receptor beta chain in context. Sequencing was performed with immunoSEQ multiplex PCR; in TCRdb, only in-frame clones are kept and a portion is missing. Of about 130,000 clones listed, around 92% are singletons. This sample was included in a study of control samples from healthy donors and cancer patients. V lost 6 bases and J lost 7; bases outside the gene matches: 13. CDR3 length: 15 residues. Germline-derived CDR1 and CDR2 are MNHEY and SMNVEV (reference sequence). The rearrangement links TRBV27 to TRBJ2-7; 9 nucleotides agree with TRBD1. The source material was blood. The TCR was taken from a woman aged 50 to 60 in good health. CDR3 coding DNA: TGTGCCAGCAGCCAAAGGGCACAGGGGGCGGGGGAGCAGTACTTC. Its protein is CASSQRAQGAGEQYF.